This T cell receptor (beta chain) was sequenced in a study of cytomegalovirus exposure and HLA in healthy donors. The PCR was carried out with 60 Vbeta primers and 13 Jbeta primers. Some clones are missing from TCRdb's copy, which holds only in-frame ones; the method was immunoSEQ multiplex PCR. The sample carries fewer than 150,000 clones, about 78% recorded once. Germline V gives CDR1 LNHDA, CDR2 SQIVND (reference sequence). The CDR3 is made up of 13 amino acids. The V segment lost 5 bases and the J segment 3 bases; nucleotides outside the gene matches: 3. As regards this clone: The antigen remains undetermined.

Findings and caveats of the study: In an earlier analysis, in several hundred donors, most V segments appeared productive either ~87% or ~30% of the time. Sequencing had likely introduced a cluster of highly shared sequence variants as an artifact. A later analysis linked a missense DCLRE1C variant to TCR beta V- and J-gene trimming. No immune exposure information besides CMV serostatus was available.

This clonotype originated in a woman aged 40-49 years in good health and CMV-seropositive. The gene calls are TRBV19 and TRBJ2-7, with TRBD1 matching over 8 bases. The sequenced material came from PBMCs. CDR3 coding DNA: TGTGCCAGTAGTCGCGACAGGGGCTACGAGCAGTACTTC. Translation: CASSRDRGYEQYF.